The 24 T cell receptor beta chains given below trace back to one sample, sequenced in a study of spatial heterogeneity in lung cancer. Each CDR3 protein gets one entry after TCRdb re-called the 5' RACE reads with MiXCR. In the table there are roughly 60,000 distinct CDR3 sequences, 7.5% to 9% of which are singletons. The time point was: sample taken at primary tumor resection. The study sequenced unsorted whole RNA from tumor, nontumor lung or frozen PBMC. The material sequenced was PBMCs, taken at surgery. The source is a female donor with early-stage non-small cell lung cancer.

DNA for the CDR3: TGTGCCAGCAGCTTGGCAGTTAGGTCTAACGGGGAGCTGTTTTTT. This translates into CASSLAVRSNGELFF. The chain recombines TRBV5-4 with TRBJ2-2; no clear D gene. The V end was cut by 0 bases, the J end by 7 bases, with 13 bases between. This CDR3 comprises 15 residues. Per the germline V gene, CDR1 is SGHNT and CDR2 is YYREEE (reference sequence).

This chain joins TRBV3-1 and TRBJ2-5; no firm D call. Germline V lookup: CDR1 LGHDT, CDR2 YNNKEL (reference sequence). The CDR3 is made up of 12 amino acids. Trimming cost V 4 bases and J 2 bases, with 5 bases left between them. CDR3 protein: CASSRLQETQYF. As DNA, the CDR3 is TGTGCCAGCAGCCGCCTACAAGAGACCCAGTACTTC.

This clonotype turned up a few times. V gene TRBV19 combines with J gene TRBJ1-4, with unresolved D. The CDR3 spans 13 residues. Trimming took 3 bases from V and 8 from J, leaving 10 bases between them. The V gene's germline CDR1 is LNHDA and CDR2 SQIVND (reference sequence). Here the CDR3 reads CASSMLGGEKLFF. CDR3 coding DNA: TGTGCCAGTAGTATGCTGGGCGGGGAAAAACTGTTTTTT.

This clonotype showed up just a few times. The chain employs TRBV20-1 and TRBJ2-7; 9 nucleotides match TRBD2. V dropped 3 bases and J dropped 6; count of bases not matched to a gene: 6. Per germline, CDR1 DFQATT and CDR2 SNEGSKA (reference sequence). CDR3 length: 13 amino acids. CDR3 bases: TGCAGTGCTAGTGCGGGAGGGCGTGGCGAGCAGTACTTC. Protein: CSASAGGRGEQYF.

This chain links TRBV6-7 with TRBJ1-2; 9 nucleotides match TRBD1. TRBV6-7 is classed as an ORF, of uncertain function. The CDR3 totals 15 residues. With V trimmed by 4 bases and J by 4 bases, 7 bases remained unmatched. CDR3 protein: CASSSSGTGSYGYTF. CDR3 in DNA: TGTGCCAGCAGTTCTTCCGGGACAGGGTCCTATGGCTACACCTTC.

There are a few counts of this clonotype. The chain employs TRBV6-2 or TRBV6-3 and TRBJ2-5; a weak D match, TRBD2 (5 bases). The CDR3 has 13 amino acids. Trimming removed 6 bases at V and 4 bases at J, with 12 bases between. Germline V gives CDR1 MNHEY, CDR2 SVGEGT. CDR3 amino acids: CASRRALGETQYF. The CDR3 DNA reads TGTGCCAGCAGGCGGGCCTTAGGAGAGACCCAGTACTTC.

This clonotype was seen many times. This chain joins TRBV7-2 and TRBJ2-2; 14 bases are a match to TRBD2. The CDR3 extends over 21 amino acids. Germline CDR1 is SGHTA and CDR2 is FQGNSA. With 2 bases clipped from V and 2 bases from J, the junction kept 13 bases outside the gene matches. DNA for the CDR3: TGTGCCAGCAGCTTAAGGCTGGGACTAGCGGGAGTAGGTCAAAACACCGGGGAGCTGTTTTTT. The encoded protein is CASSLRLGLAGVGQNTGELFF.

This chain uses TRBV20-1 with TRBJ2-5; D is possibly TRBD2 (6 bases). The V and J ends lost 5 bases and 2 bases respectively, with 18 bases between them. The germline gives CDR1 DFQATT, CDR2 SNEGSKA (reference sequence). There are 15 residues in the CDR3. The CDR3 is CSAGGAVTNQETQYF. The CDR3 nucleotides read TGCAGTGCTGGCGGGGCAGTTACTAATCAAGAGACCCAGTACTTC.

This clonotype was seen repeatedly, ten times or more. This chain joins TRBV7-3 and TRBJ2-5, with 7 positions matching TRBD1. J gave up 6 bases and V 1 base, and 5 bases lay outside the gene matches. The germline V gene encodes CDR1 SGHTA and CDR2 FQGTGA. The CDR3 length is 14 residues. The CDR3 here is CASSLRQGDKTQYF. Here the CDR3 DNA reads TGTGCCAGCAGCTTAAGACAGGGTGACAAGACCCAGTACTTC.

This clonotype was seen at least ten times. The CDR3 reads CASSLAGGHLTDTQYF. CDR3 in DNA: TGTGCCAGCAGTTTAGCGGGGGGGCATCTCACAGATACGCAGTATTTT. This rearrangement joins TRBV12-3 or TRBV12-4 to TRBJ2-3; tentative D call: TRBD2 (7 bases). The V gene lost 0 bases and the J gene lost 2 bases, with 12 bases spanning the gap. This CDR3 has 16 residues.

The sample holds a few counts of this clonotype. This chain joins TRBV29-1 and TRBJ1-4, with D unresolved. Germline loops: CDR1 SQVTM, CDR2 ANQGSEA. The CDR3 covers 13 residues. V shed 6 bases and J shed 0 bases, with 8 bases lying between them. The CDR3 here is CSVAQTTNEKLFF. The CDR3 DNA is TGCAGCGTAGCCCAGACAACTAATGAAAAACTGTTTTTT.

This clonotype was detected ten times or more. The chain joins TRBV3-1 to TRBJ2-1, with a weak D call TRBD1 (6 bases). Germline lookup yields CDR1 LGHDT and CDR2 YNNKEL (reference sequence). The CDR3 consists of 13 residues. V was clipped by 10 bases and J by 4 bases, with 14 bases between them. The CDR3 loop reads CATHDRLYNEQFF. The DNA of the CDR3 is TGTGCCACCCACGACAGGCTATACAATGAGCAGTTCTTC.

This chain connects TRBV18 to TRBJ1-1; 7 positions agree with TRBD1. The trim removed 3 bases at V and 7 bases at J, leaving 8 bases unmatched. From germline, CDR1 is KGHSH and CDR2 LQKENI. This CDR3 contains 14 residues. CDR3 protein: CASSPDRAIGEAFF. The CDR3 nucleotides are TGTGCCAGCTCACCTGACAGGGCTATAGGTGAAGCTTTCTTT.

Worth noting for this clonotype: A read error may be the cause here, since a much bigger clone is one base away. The rearrangement uses TRBV5-5 and TRBJ1-5, with a weak D call TRBD1 (6 bases). The CDR3 is 18 amino acids. The germline gives CDR1 SGHKS, CDR2 YYEKEE (reference sequence). In DNA form, the CDR3 reads TGTACCAGCAGCGAATTTTTGACAGGCTACTATAGCAATCAGCCCCAGCATTTT. Its translation: CTSSEFLTGYYSNQPQHF. The variable domain in full, completed from reference TRBV5-5 and TRBJ1-5, reads DAGVTQSPTHLIKTRGQQVTLRCSPISGHKSVSWYQQVLGQGPQFIFQYYEKEERGRGNFPDRFSARQFPNYSSELNVNALLLGDSALYLCTSSEFLTGYYSNQPQHFGDGTRLSIL.

This clonotype has ten or more counts. V gene TRBV18 combines with J gene TRBJ1-5; D may be TRBD1 (5 bases). The germline V gene has CDR1 KGHSH and CDR2 LQKENI. V lost 2 bases, J lost 6 bases, and 11 bases lay in between. This CDR3 region has 14 residues. The CDR3 loop reads CASSPSRGTQPQHF. CDR3 nucleotide sequence: TGTGCCAGCTCACCATCGAGGGGAACTCAGCCCCAGCATTTT.

This chain connects TRBV19 to TRBJ2-2; D gene ambiguous. CDR3 length: 11 amino acids. Trimming stripped 9 bases from V and 7 bases from J, with 9 bases between. In germline, CDR1 is LNHDA, CDR2 SQIVND (reference sequence). The CDR3 DNA reads as TGTGCCAGCAACACCGGCGGGGAGCTGTTTTTT. It translates to CASNTGGELFF.

This chain joins TRBV20-1 and TRBJ2-3; TRBD1 matches 8 bases. This CDR3 contains 15 residues. Germline CDR1 DFQATT, CDR2 SNEGSKA (reference sequence). The V segment lost 3 bases and the J segment 3 bases; nucleotides outside the gene matches: 8. This CDR3 is CSARETGGRTDTQYF. CDR3 nucleotide sequence: TGCAGTGCTAGGGAAACAGGGGGACGAACAGATACGCAGTATTTT.

This clonotype has at least ten counts. The chain carries TRBV3-1 and TRBJ2-7, with D unresolved. The CDR3 has 15 amino acids. Per germline, CDR1 LGHDT and CDR2 YNNKEL (reference sequence). The V and J ends lost 4 bases and 0 bases respectively, with 13 bases between them. The CDR3 sequence: CASSPRPLGSYEQYF. CDR3 bases: TGTGCCAGCAGCCCGAGACCGCTGGGCTCCTACGAGCAGTACTTC.

This clonotype was picked up many times. This chain links TRBV12-3 or TRBV12-4 with TRBJ1-5; TRBD1 is a possible D gene (5 bases). With 5 bases removed from V and 4 bases from J, the gap between germline ends came to 12 bases. CDR3 size: 14 residues. The CDR3 protein is CASSLGRTNQPQHF. In nucleotides, the CDR3 is TGTGCCAGCAGTCTGGGACGGACTAATCAGCCCCAGCATTTT.

A word on this clonotype: A read error may be the cause here, since a much bigger clone is one base away. Given the absence of the conserved phenylalanine or tryptophan at the CDR3 end, a read error is likely. The chain couples TRBV25-1 to TRBJ2-7; 9 bases are a match to TRBD1. The germline V gene has CDR1 MGHDK and CDR2 SYGVNS. Losses at the gene ends were 3 bases for V and 2 bases for J; bases not matched to a gene: 11. The CDR3 contains 17 residues. The CDR3 DNA follows: TGTGCCAGCAGTGAGGACAGGGGCCGCGGGGACCCCTACGAGCAGTACTCC. It yields the protein CASSEDRGRGDPYEQYS.

The CDR3 DNA sequence: TGTGCCAGCAGCTTTCAGGGCTCTGAAGCTTTCTTT. Encoded protein: CASSFQGSEAFF. The chain combines TRBV7-9 with TRBJ1-1, with a tentative D call TRBD1 (5 bases). Germline V gene sequence: CDR1 SEHNR, CDR2 FQNEAQ (reference sequence). With 3 bases removed from V and 6 bases from J, the gap between germline ends came to 8 bases. This CDR3 has 12 amino acids.

In its sample, this clonotype was seen many times. V usage is TRBV28 and J usage is TRBJ2-1; possibly TRBD2 for D (6 bases). The length of the CDR3 is 16 residues. Trimming removed 4 bases from V and 0 bases from J, with 13 bases in between. Germline-derived CDR1 and CDR2 are MDHEN and SYDVKM. CDR3 coding DNA: TGTGCCAGCAGTTCTCCTAGCGATAGCTCCTACAATGAGCAGTTCTTC. This encodes CASSSPSDSSYNEQFF.

This clonotype appeared a few times. The chain combines TRBV28 with TRBJ2-7; 9 bases are a match to TRBD1. Trimming at V came to 9 bases and at J to 5 bases, leaving 5 bases not matched to a gene. From germline, CDR1 is MDHEN and CDR2 SYDVKM. The CDR3 length is 12 residues. The CDR3 coding sequence is TGTGCCAGTGGGGACAGGGAAGACGAGCAGTACTTC. This codes for CASGDREDEQYF. Full variable domain (rest looked up from reference TRBV28 and TRBJ2-7): DVKVTQSSRYLVKRTGEKVFLECVQDMDHENMFWYRQDPGLGLRLIYFSYDVKMKEKGDIPEGYSVSREKKERFSLILESASTNQTSMYLCASGDREDEQYFGPGTRLTVT.

The chain uses TRBV2 and TRBJ1-5; maybe TRBD1 (5 bases). There are 13 residues in the CDR3. Germline-derived CDR1 and CDR2 are SNHLY and FYNNEI. The ends were cut back, 7 bases at V and 7 bases at J, with 14 bases in the middle. The CDR3 bases are TGTGCCAGCAACCAGGGAATGAGGCAGCCCCAGCATTTT. This gives the protein CASNQGMRQPQHF.